This entry describes one T cell receptor (beta chain). No antigen is known for it. Per-nucleotide qualities are absent, and no much larger clonotype sits a single base away. The data were taken from a study of T cells after posttransplantation cyclophosphamide (dated by TCRdb to 2015 to 2016). Regarding the complete study: The study tracked T cell repertoire reconstitution by TRB sequencing after myeloablative bone marrow transplantation using posttransplantation cyclophosphamide as GVHD prophylaxis. Antigen receptor sequencing was done on samples from roughly 35 PTCy-treated patients and from about 17 related bone marrow donors of those patients. Blood from every one of the 30 to 40 PTCy patients who had 1-year posttransplant specimens underwent TRB sequencing. TRB sequencing was also done on up to about 3 additional blood samples from 2 to 5.2 years after transplant in 3 patients, and on pretransplant blood from a handful of patients. Because TRA and TRB clonality correlated tightly in under 10 samples, later TCR analyses were limited to TRB. Public TRB sequences were checked against a database of over 3,500 sequences associated with responses to pathogens, tumor antigens, self-antigens and alloantigens.

V is clipped by 3 bases and J by 8 bases, and the sequence between their germline boundaries is 18 bases long. There are 15 amino acids in the CDR3, from cysteine to phenylalanine inclusive. Only the CDR3 DNA is retained, 45 bases long and in frame from the first base. CDR1 and CDR2 are read off the germline V gene (reference sequence) as SGHKS and YYEKEE. General study outcomes and caveats: The TRB repertoires of T cells infiltrating skin or the GI tract showed only limited overlap with the TRB repertoires found in blood. Across over 40 patients, TRB clonality was highly associated with recipient CMV seropositivity and CMV reactivation, and diversity in PTCy patients was similar to diversity in CNI/methotrexate controls. Donor-recipient similarity was low at 1-2 months but increased during the first year, and donor CD8+ memory clones often dominated later blood repertoires.

The treatment or condition label corresponds to: high-dose cyclophosphamide on days +3 and +4 as single-agent GVHD prophylaxis. For conditioning, the PTCy patients got busulfan and fludarabine, then a related or unrelated marrow graft, followed by cyclophosphamide on days +3 and +4. PTCy-treated patients were drawn from a prospective multi-institutional clinical trial. Mononuclear cells from peripheral blood and bone marrow were separated by Ficoll-Hypaque density centrifugation and then cryopreserved. Sorting of CD4+ and CD8+ T cells, including naive and memory subsets, was performed by FACS on a FACSAria II. TRB sequencing used genomic DNA with the immunoSEQ assay at survey resolution or the hsTCRB kit. On the authors' methods: The immunoSEQ software handled the initial read processing, while the LymphoSeq R package was used for the repertoire analyses. Clonality was calculated as 1 minus normalized Shannon entropy, and the Gini coefficient was also calculated for each TRB dataset. Phenotypes of unsorted samples were inferred by mapping TRB sequences from sorted subsets of the recipient or donor onto the same recipient's unsorted samples. TCRdb stores this immuneACCESS table with in-frame sequences only. Part of the clones is absent; in the studies checked, under half of the shortfall reflects unresolved V genes, and no reason is known for the rest. That table supplies the V and J calls and clone size; D and trimming were determined from the DNA. The sample records approximately 3,800 clones, approximately 69% of which are singletons. More than 45% of the sample belongs to the ten largest clones.

Rearrangement joined TRBV5-5 to TRBJ1-5; a weak D assignment points to TRBD1 (5 bases agree). The sample here was CD8+ T cells sorted from PBMCs, taken approximately 1,100 days after allogeneic stem cell transplant with posttransplant cyclophosphamide. This clonotype originated in a female patient aged 40-50 years who received an allogeneic stem cell transplant from a related donor, was CMV-positive, and had no GVHD. After a transplant, some T cells may be of graft donor origin. The CDR3 has the sequence CASSSGERGREPQHF. The base sequence is TGTGCCAGCAGCTCGGGAGAACGGGGCCGGGAGCCCCAGCATTTT.